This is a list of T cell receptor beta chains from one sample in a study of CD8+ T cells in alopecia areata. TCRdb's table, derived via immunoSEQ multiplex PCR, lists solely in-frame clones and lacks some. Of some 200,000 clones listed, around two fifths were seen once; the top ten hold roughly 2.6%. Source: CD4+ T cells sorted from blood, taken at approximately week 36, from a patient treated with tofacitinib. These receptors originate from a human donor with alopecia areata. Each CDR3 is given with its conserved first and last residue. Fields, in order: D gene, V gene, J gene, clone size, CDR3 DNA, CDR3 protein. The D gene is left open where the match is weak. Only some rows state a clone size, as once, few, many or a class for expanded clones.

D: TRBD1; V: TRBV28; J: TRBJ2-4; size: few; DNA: TGTGCCAGCAGCCCGGCAAGGACAGGGGTTGGCATTCAGTACTTC; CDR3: CASSPARTGVGIQYF
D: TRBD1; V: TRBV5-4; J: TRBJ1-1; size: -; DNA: TGTGCCAGCAGGGCACAGACAGGGGCGAACACTGAAGCTTTCTTT; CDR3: CASRAQTGANTEAFF
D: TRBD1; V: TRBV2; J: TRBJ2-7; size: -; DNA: TGTGCCAGCAAGAGGGACAGGGATGATTCCTACGAGCAGTACTTC; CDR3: CASKRDRDDSYEQYF
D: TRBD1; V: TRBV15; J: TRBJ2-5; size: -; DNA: TGTGCCACCAGCAGGACAGGGCCCCAAGAGACCCAGTACTTC; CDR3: CATSRTGPQETQYF
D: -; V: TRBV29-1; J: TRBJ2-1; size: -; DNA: TGCAGCGCGGCGGACTCCTACAATGAGCAGTTCTTC; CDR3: CSAADSYNEQFF
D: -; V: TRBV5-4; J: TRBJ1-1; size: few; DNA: TGTGCCAGCAGCCAGCAGGGCAAAGTCACTGAAGCTTTCTTT; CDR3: CASSQQGKVTEAFF
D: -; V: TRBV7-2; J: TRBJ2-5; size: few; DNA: TGTGCCAGCAGCTTAGTTCAGCAGACCCAGTACTTC; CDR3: CASSLVQQTQYF
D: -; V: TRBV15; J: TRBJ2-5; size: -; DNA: TGTGCCACCAGCAGGACCGTAGGGGGGACTGATAGAGAGACCCAGTACTTC; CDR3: CATSRTVGGTDRETQYF
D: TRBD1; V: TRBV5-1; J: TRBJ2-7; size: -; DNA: TGCGCCAGCAGCCAGACAGGGGGCGCGATCTTCGAGCAGTACTTC; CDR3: CASSQTGGAIFEQYF
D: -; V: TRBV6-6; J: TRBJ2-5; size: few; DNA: TGTGCCAGCACGGGACTCCAGGAGACCCAGTACTTC; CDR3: CASTGLQETQYF
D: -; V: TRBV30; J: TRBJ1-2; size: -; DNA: TGTGCCTGGAAAGGCTACACCTTC; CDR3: CAWKGYTF
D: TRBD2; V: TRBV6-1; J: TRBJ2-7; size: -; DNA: TGTGCCAGCAGTGACACTAGCGGGGGATCCTACGAGCAGTACTTC; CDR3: CASSDTSGGSYEQYF
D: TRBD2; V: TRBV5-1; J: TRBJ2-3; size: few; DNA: TGCGCCAGCAGCTATCTAGCGGGAGTGTCAACAGATACGCAGTATTTT; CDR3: CASSYLAGVSTDTQYF
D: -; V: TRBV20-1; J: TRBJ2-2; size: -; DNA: TGCAGTGCTAGAGTTTCTAGGGAGCTGTTTTTT; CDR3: CSARVSRELFF
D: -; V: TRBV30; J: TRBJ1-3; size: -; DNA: TGTGCCTGGAGTCGGATGACAGAAAGCTCTGGAAACACCATATATTTT; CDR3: CAWSRMTESSGNTIYF
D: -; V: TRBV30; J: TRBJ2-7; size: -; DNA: TGTGCCTCGGGGCGGGAATCCGAGCAGTACTTC; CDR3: CASGRESEQYF
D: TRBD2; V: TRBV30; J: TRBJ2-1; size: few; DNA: TGTGCCTGGATGTATAGCGGGAGCTCCTACAATGAGCAGTTCTTC; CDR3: CAWMYSGSSYNEQFF
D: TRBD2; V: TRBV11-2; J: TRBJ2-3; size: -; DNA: TGTGCCAGCAGCCTTAGCGGGGGGGTTGCAGATACGCAGTATTTT; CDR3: CASSLSGGVADTQYF
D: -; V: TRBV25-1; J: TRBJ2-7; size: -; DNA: TGTGCCAGCAGTGGCCTAGCCGGGTCTATATACGAGCAGTACTTC; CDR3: CASSGLAGSIYEQYF
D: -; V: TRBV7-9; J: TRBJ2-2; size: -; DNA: TGTGCCAGCAGCCCCCTCCGGCAAACCGGGGAGCTGTTTTTT; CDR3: CASSPLRQTGELFF
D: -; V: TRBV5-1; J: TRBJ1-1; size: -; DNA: TGCGCCAGCAGCCCGGATCGTCCGGGGAGCACTGAAGCTTTCTTT; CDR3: CASSPDRPGSTEAFF
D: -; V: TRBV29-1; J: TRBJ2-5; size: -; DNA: TGCAGCATTAGGGTGTACCAAGAGACCCAGTACTTC; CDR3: CSIRVYQETQYF
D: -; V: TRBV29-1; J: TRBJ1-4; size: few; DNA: TGCAGCGTTGGCAGACCTGAGGGTGAAAAACTGTTTTTT; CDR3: CSVGRPEGEKLFF
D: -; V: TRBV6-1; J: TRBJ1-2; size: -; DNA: TGTGCCAGCAGCACGACGGTAACTAACTATGGCTACACCTTC; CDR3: CASSTTVTNYGYTF
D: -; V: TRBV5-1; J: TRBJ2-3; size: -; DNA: TGCGCCAGCAGCTTGGCGGCTAGCCCCACAGATACGCAGTATTTT; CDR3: CASSLAASPTDTQYF